The 20 T cell receptor beta chains in this list originate from one sample, sequenced in a study of T cell changes during pregnancy in multiple sclerosis. The method was immunoSEQ multiplex PCR; TCRdb's version includes in-frame clones alone and lacks a portion of them. Among about 20,000 clones listed, roughly nine tenths were seen once. The sequenced sample was CD8+ T cells from peripheral blood mononuclear cells, obtained in the third trimester of pregnancy. The receptors come from a female donor in good health, enrolled as a control in a pregnancy study.

This clone was recorded many times. The V and J genes are TRBV6-1 and TRBJ2-1; D possibly corresponds to TRBD2 (5 bases). Deletions cut 6 bases from V and 6 bases from J, with 18 bases between. Germline V gives CDR1 MNHNS, CDR2 SASEGT. The CDR3 is 15 residues long. The CDR3 reads CASSDQLGAGNEQFF. In nucleotides, the CDR3 is TGTGCCAGCAGCGATCAGTTGGGTGCGGGCAATGAGCAGTTCTTC.

The rearrangement links TRBV4-3 to TRBJ2-2; D is uncertain. The CDR3 length is 13 residues. V gave up 4 bases and J gave up 4 bases, with 7 bases separating them. Per germline, CDR1 LGHNA and CDR2 YSLEER. CDR3 sequence reads: CASSPRVTGELFF. The CDR3 DNA reads TGCGCCAGCAGCCCCCGGGTCACCGGGGAGCTGTTTTTT.

This clone has just one count. The V gene is TRBV6-6, the J gene TRBJ2-7; 11 positions agree with TRBD2. This CDR3 contains 15 residues. The V segment lost 2 bases and the J segment 3 bases; nucleotides outside the gene matches: 3. Germline CDR1 is MNHNY and CDR2 is SVGAGI (reference sequence). The CDR3 here is CASSYVGTSGYEQYF. For the CDR3, the DNA is TGTGCCAGCAGTTACGTTGGGACTAGCGGCTACGAGCAGTACTTC.

This rearrangement joins TRBV10-2 to TRBJ2-1; D unresolved. V lost 6 bases, J lost 7 bases, and 10 bases lay in between. The CDR3 spans 12 residues. The germline V gene has CDR1 WSHSY and CDR2 SAAADI. In nucleotides, the CDR3 is TGCGCCAGCAGCCTAAGTTGGAATGAGCAGTTCTTC. The encoded protein is CASSLSWNEQFF.

This clone was observed a single time. The chain combines TRBV2 with TRBJ1-3, with unresolved D. Trimming took off 6 bases at V and 0 bases at J, with 6 bases between the two ends. Germline V gene data show CDR1 as SNHLY and CDR2 as FYNNEI. CDR3 length: 13 amino acids. The DNA of the CDR3 is TGTGCCAGCAGGAGGCACTCTGGAAACACCATATATTTT. It yields the protein CASRRHSGNTIYF.

The chain employs TRBV15 and TRBJ1-1; 7 bases line up with TRBD1. This CDR3 contains 16 residues. Germline V gene sequence: CDR1 LNHNV, CDR2 YYDKDF (reference sequence). J was trimmed by 0 bases and V by 1 base; bases with no gene match: 5. CDR3 DNA: TGTGCCACCAGCAGAGGAAGACAGGGATTGAACACTGAAGCTTTCTTT. Protein product: CATSRGRQGLNTEAFF.

This sequence joins TRBV15 and TRBJ2-5, with a tentative D call TRBD2 (6 bases). The CDR3 runs to 16 residues. Trimming shortened V by 0 bases and J by 4 bases, and 15 bases separated the two germline ends. The V gene's germline CDR1 is LNHNV and CDR2 YYDKDF (reference sequence). The CDR3 DNA reads as TGTGCCACCAGCAGAGAGGCGGGGTTCGGTCGAGAGACCCAGTACTTC. The encoded protein is CATSREAGFGRETQYF.

This clone has a single count. The rearrangement uses TRBV7-9 and TRBJ1-1; D is unresolved. Germline CDR1 is SEHNR and CDR2 is FQNEAQ (reference sequence). V was pared by 2 bases and J by 10 bases, with 11 bases between. The CDR3 runs 12 residues. The CDR3 DNA sequence: TGTGCCAGCAGCTTAATTCCTGGACTAGCTTTCTTT. Translated, it gives CASSLIPGLAFF.

This clone was seen once. The rearrangement links TRBV19 to TRBJ2-5; 9 bases agree with TRBD2. The germline gives CDR1 LNHDA, CDR2 SQIVND (reference sequence). The CDR3 length is 14 residues. V gave up 3 bases and J gave up 4 bases; unmatched junction bases: 3. CDR3 amino acids: CASSIAGGAETQYF. The CDR3 DNA is TGTGCCAGTAGTATTGCGGGGGGGGCAGAGACCCAGTACTTC.

The chain couples TRBV7-8 to TRBJ2-7; 7 bases are a match to TRBD2. The junction had 7 bases not matched to a gene; V was cut back by 6 bases and J by 5 bases. There are 13 residues in the CDR3. The germline V gene encodes CDR1 SGHVS and CDR2 FQNEAQ. CDR3 sequence: CASSMGRGNEQYF. The DNA of the CDR3 is TGTGCCAGCAGTATGGGGAGGGGCAACGAGCAGTACTTC.

This chain uses TRBV7-9 with TRBJ2-5; 9 nucleotides align to TRBD2. J gave up 2 bases and V 3 bases, and 10 bases lay outside the gene matches. Germline V lookup: CDR1 SEHNR, CDR2 FQNEAQ (reference sequence). This CDR3 has 17 residues. CDR3 region: CASSFSPLAGLQETQYF. The DNA for the CDR3 is TGTGCCAGCAGCTTTAGTCCGCTAGCGGGGCTTCAAGAGACCCAGTACTTC.

This chain uses TRBV18 with TRBJ2-7; 15 bases align to TRBD2. Looked up from germline, CDR1 is KGHSH and CDR2 is LQKENI. This CDR3 is built from 19 residues. The V and J ends lost 0 bases and 0 bases, in that order; junction bases with no gene match: 6. CDR3 sequence: CASSPPGLAGGPYSYEQYF. The CDR3 DNA is TGTGCCAGCTCACCACCGGGACTAGCGGGGGGCCCCTACTCCTACGAGCAGTACTTC.

By frequency in the sample, this clone is medium-sized. The CDR3 sequence is CASSQDQGGANVLTF. The CDR3 coding sequence is TGTGCCAGCAGCCAAGATCAGGGTGGGGCCAACGTCCTGACTTTC. The gene calls are TRBV4-2 and TRBJ2-6; a possible D gene is TRBD1 (5 bases). Germline V gene sequence: CDR1 LGHNA, CDR2 YNFKEQ. V was clipped by 0 bases and J by 3 bases, with 6 bases between them. The CDR3 sequence is 15 residues long.

This clone is categorized as medium-sized (0.01 to 0.1%). The rearrangement uses TRBV30 and TRBJ1-1; TRBD1 is a possible D gene (6 bases). Trimming took off 0 bases at V and 5 bases at J, with 16 bases between the two ends. Germline V gene lookup returns CDR1 GTSNPN and CDR2 SVGIG (reference sequence). CDR3 size: 15 residues. The CDR3 sequence is CAWSVQDRRGTEAFF. DNA of the CDR3: TGTGCCTGGAGTGTACAAGACAGGAGAGGAACTGAAGCTTTCTTT. Together with reference TRBV30 and TRBJ1-1, the CDR3 gives the full variable domain: SQTIHQWPATLVQPVGSPLSLECTVEGTSNPNLYWYRQAAGRGLQLLFYSVGIGQISSEVPQNLSASRPQDRQFILSSKKLLLSDSGFYLCAWSVQDRRGTEAFFGQGTRLTVV.

The chain recombines TRBV6-1 with TRBJ1-4, with 9 bases lining up with TRBD1. The CDR3 runs 16 residues. The V segment lost 1 base and the J segment 6 bases; nucleotides outside the gene matches: 6. The germline V gene encodes CDR1 MNHNS and CDR2 SASEGT. CDR3 protein: CASSEGAGQGDEKLFF. CDR3 nucleotide sequence: TGTGCCAGCAGTGAAGGGGCGGGACAGGGAGATGAAAAACTGTTTTTT.

This rearrangement joins TRBV7-2 to TRBJ2-1; TRBD2 might be the D (6 bases). Deletions cut 1 base from V and 1 base from J, with 20 bases between. CDR3 length: 19 amino acids. The germline V gene encodes CDR1 SGHTA and CDR2 FQGNSA. Here the CDR3 DNA reads TGTGCCAGCAGCTTAGATGGACTACGCTTACGTAGGTCCTACAATGAGCAGTTCTTC. Protein: CASSLDGLRLRRSYNEQFF.

The rearrangement uses TRBV7-2 and TRBJ2-5, with a weak D call TRBD2 (5 bases). Germline V lookup: CDR1 SGHTA, CDR2 FQGNSA. Deletions cut 2 bases from V and 7 bases from J, with 14 bases between. The CDR3 runs to 14 residues. The CDR3 is CASSLSRGLGTQYF. The CDR3 region has the DNA TGTGCCAGCAGCTTATCACGGGGTTTGGGGACCCAGTACTTC.

This clone was seen more than once but under ten times. This sequence joins TRBV7-9 and TRBJ1-1; D is undetermined. The CDR3 totals 13 residues. V shed 4 bases and J shed 5 bases, with 11 bases lying between them. The V gene's germline CDR1 is SEHNR and CDR2 FQNEAQ (reference sequence). CDR3 DNA sequence: TGTGCCAGCAGCTCCTCGGAGGGAACTGAAGCTTTCTTT. It is translated as CASSSSEGTEAFF.

The chain joins TRBV6-1 to TRBJ2-1, with TRBD2 matching over 8 bases. Germline V gene lookup returns CDR1 MNHNS and CDR2 SASEGT. J gave up 9 bases and V 8 bases, and 15 bases lay outside the gene matches. The CDR3 covers 15 residues. The CDR3 DNA is TGTGCCAGCCAACTCTTAGCGGGAAAAGGGGGTGAGCAGTTCTTC. Its protein product is CASQLLAGKGGEQFF.

This chain uses TRBV30 with TRBJ2-1; 7 bases match TRBD2. Looked up from germline, CDR1 is GTSNPN and CDR2 is SVGIG (reference sequence). J lost 4 bases, V lost 5 bases, and 8 bases had no gene match. The CDR3 consists of 14 residues. The CDR3 spells CAWGPREPYNEQFF. CDR3 nucleotides: TGTGCCTGGGGCCCGCGGGAGCCGTACAATGAGCAGTTCTTC.